This T cell receptor beta chain was sequenced for a study of CD8 T cells in ankylosing spondylitis. Points on this clonotype: Its antigen remains unknown.

Trimming removed 1 base from V and 4 bases from J, with 13 bases in between. Germline-derived CDR1 and CDR2 are SGHVS and FQNEAQ. CDR3 length: 15 residues. Each TCR beta library was made by quantitative 5'-RACE that incorporated molecular barcodes. TCRdb ran MiXCR on the 5' RACE reads and lists one entry per CDR3 protein. The repertoire holds about 840,000 distinct CDR3 sequences, with 12% as singletons. Overall study results and limits: Reportedly, disease-linked clones are significantly enriched in ankylosing spondylitis patients' matched synovial fluid. For ankylosing spondylitis blood, a TCR beta motif of about eight highly homologous variants appeared characteristic. Peripheral blood held disease-linked clones only at relatively low frequency, and these were CD8+.

This TCR derives from a male donor with ankylosing spondylitis. The rearrangement joins TRBV7-8 to TRBJ1-1; maybe TRBD1 (6 bases). The sequenced material came from blood, either unsorted or a sorted T cell fraction (not recorded which). CDR3 DNA sequence: TGTGCCAGCAGCTTAGGGAAGAGAGGGGGCACTGAAGCTTTCTTT. It encodes CASSLGKRGGTEAFF.